Listed below are T cell receptor beta chains from one sample, sequenced in a study of T-cell memory formation after mild COVID-19. One entry per CDR3 protein, called by TCRdb with MiXCR from the 5' RACE reads. The data show about 260,000 distinct CDR3 sequences, roughly 16% seen once. Sample: PBMCs or a T cell subset sorted from them (not recorded which). All receptors come from a man younger than 35 who had mild COVID-19 (a few samples of this study predate the infection). Cell type and time point are not known. The CDR3 runs from the conserved cysteine through the conserved F or W. Each record gives: D gene, V gene, clone size, J gene, CDR3 protein, CDR3 DNA. A D gene is named only where the DNA matches it firmly. Size is stated for part of the rows, as once, few or many counts, or as a class when the clone is expanded.

>.|TRBV7-2|few|TRBJ2-6
CASSLYGGGINVLTF
TGTGCCAGCAGCTTATACGGCGGGGGCATTAACGTCCTGACTTTC
>TRBD1|TRBV10-3|few|TRBJ1-4
CAISESDRGHEKLFF
TGTGCCATCAGTGAGTCGGACAGGGGGCATGAAAAACTGTTTTTT
>TRBD1|TRBV3-1|few|TRBJ1-2
CASSPHGVGTGNYGYTF
TGTGCCAGCAGCCCGCACGGGGTTGGGACAGGGAACTATGGCTACACCTTC
>.|TRBV10-3|few|TRBJ2-3
CAIHDRRTDTQYF
TGTGCCATCCACGACAGACGCACAGATACGCAGTATTTT
>.|TRBV5-1|many|TRBJ2-5
CASSLSDSRPQYF
TGCGCCAGCAGCTTGTCCGACTCCAGACCCCAGTACTTC
>TRBD2|TRBV5-6|.|TRBJ2-3
CASTPISGGPTDTQYF
TGTGCCAGCACCCCGATCAGCGGGGGCCCCACAGATACGCAGTATTTT
>TRBD1|TRBV4-3|.|TRBJ1-2
CASSLDREVYGYTF
TGCGCCAGCAGCCTTGACAGGGAGGTCTATGGCTACACCTTC
>.|TRBV12-3/TRBV12-4|.|TRBJ1-5
CASSFGRSNQPQHF
TGTGCCAGCAGTTTCGGGAGAAGCAATCAGCCCCAGCATTTT
>.|TRBV4-3|many|TRBJ2-1
CASSQAWRYNEQFF
TGCGCCAGCAGCCAAGCTTGGAGGTACAATGAGCAGTTCTTC
>TRBD1|TRBV5-4|.|TRBJ1-6
CASSSSGTGDSPLHF
TGTGCCAGCAGCTCATCCGGGACAGGGGATTCACCCCTCCACTTT
>.|TRBV20-1|.|TRBJ2-5
CSARDWGETQYF
TGCAGTGCTAGGGACTGGGGGGAGACCCAGTACTTC
>TRBD2|TRBV5-1|many|TRBJ2-1
CASSIGLAGYNEQFF
TGCGCCAGCTCAATTGGACTAGCGGGGTACAATGAGCAGTTCTTC
>.|TRBV20-1|few|TRBJ1-5
CSATKQGNQPQHF
TGCAGTGCTACAAAACAGGGAAATCAGCCCCAGCATTTT
>.|TRBV7-2|many|TRBJ1-5
CASSLGVGPWSGQPQHF
TGTGCCAGCAGCTTAGGGGTGGGTCCCTGGTCAGGTCAGCCCCAGCATTTT